This TCR beta chain was found in a study of vaccination effects on CD4 cells after COVID-19. Study as a whole: Each participant was given two doses of one vaccine (BNT162b2 or mRNA-1273).

Notes on the study in general: Late post-vaccination samples showed marked contraction of infection- and vaccine-induced clones.

This CDR3 is built from 13 residues. The germline V gene has CDR1 SNHLY and CDR2 FYNNEI. Trimming cost V 6 bases and J 0 bases, with 8 bases left between them. The repertoire was sequenced with immunoSEQ multiplex PCR; TCRdb's copy has only in-frame clones and lacks some. The repertoire includes about 60,000 clones, about four fifths of them detected once, and about 2.4% sits in the top ten. Within the ViraFEST assay, antigen-specific CD4+ T cells underwent expansion with viral peptide pools prior to sequencing. After more than 8 days in culture, the CD4+ T cells were isolated. With roughly 10 ug/ml peptides and about 9.7 IU/ml IL-2, roughly 2.1 million PBMC per well were cultured. Concerning this clone itself: Its antigen is undetermined.

The receptor's source is a human donor who received a COVID-19 vaccine. V gene TRBV2 combines with J gene TRBJ1-2, with D hard to call. This specimen consisted of CD4+ T cells from PBMCs cultured with HCoV-229E spike peptides, obtained before COVID-19 vaccination. CDR3: CASRETPNYGYTF. CDR3 coding DNA: TGTGCCAGCAGAGAGACACCTAACTATGGCTACACCTTC.